The present T cell receptor (beta chain) was sequenced within a study of cytomegalovirus exposure and HLA in healthy donors. Study-wide results and caveats: The investigators catalogued 150 or so TCR beta chains as cytomegalovirus-associated. Sequence variants that were highly shared formed a cluster that was likely a sequencing artifact. HLA alleles showed associations with about 15,000 TCR beta sequences in a later analysis, at a 0.05 false discovery rate.

As for this clone: The target antigen is unknown.

With 0 bases removed from V and 2 bases from J, the gap between germline ends came to 14 bases. The CDR3 has 16 amino acids. Germline CDR1 reads SGHRS; CDR2 reads YFSETQ. Researchers ran the PCR with 60 Vbeta and 13 Jbeta primers. TCRdb keeps only in-frame clones here, not all; method: immunoSEQ multiplex PCR. This table holds 55,000 to 75,000 clones. This sequence joins TRBV5-1 and TRBJ1-1; tentatively, D is TRBD1 (6 bases). The sequence was obtained from a woman in her thirties in good health and CMV-seronegative. The source material was PBMCs. The DNA for the CDR3 is TGCGCCAGCAGCTTGGTCCAGGGGCTGGTCAACACTGAAGCTTTCTTT. Its protein is CASSLVQGLVNTEAFF. The full variable domain, with the rest looked up from reference TRBV5-1 and TRBJ1-1, is KAGVTQTPRYLIKTRGQQVTLSCSPISGHRSVSWYQQTPGQGLQFLFEYFSETQRNKGNFPGRFSGRQFSNSRSEMNVSTLELGDSALYLCASSLVQGLVNTEAFFGQGTRLTVV.